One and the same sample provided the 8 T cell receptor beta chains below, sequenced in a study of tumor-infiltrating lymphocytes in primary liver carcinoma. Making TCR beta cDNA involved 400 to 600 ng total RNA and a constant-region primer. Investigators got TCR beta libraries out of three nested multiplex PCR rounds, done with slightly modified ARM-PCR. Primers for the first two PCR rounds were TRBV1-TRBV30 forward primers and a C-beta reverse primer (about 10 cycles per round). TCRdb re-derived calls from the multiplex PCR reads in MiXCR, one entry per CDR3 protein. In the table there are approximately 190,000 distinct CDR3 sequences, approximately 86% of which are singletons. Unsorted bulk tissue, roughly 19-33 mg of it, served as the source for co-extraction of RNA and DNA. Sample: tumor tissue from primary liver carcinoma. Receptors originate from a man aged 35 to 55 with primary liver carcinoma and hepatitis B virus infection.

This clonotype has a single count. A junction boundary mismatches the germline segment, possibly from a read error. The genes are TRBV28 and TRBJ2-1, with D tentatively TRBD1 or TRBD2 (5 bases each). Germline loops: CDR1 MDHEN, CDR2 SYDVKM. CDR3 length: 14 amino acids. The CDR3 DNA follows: TGTGCCAGCAGTTTAGGGGGTTTCGACATTGAGCAATTCTTC. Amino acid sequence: CASSLGGFDIEQFF. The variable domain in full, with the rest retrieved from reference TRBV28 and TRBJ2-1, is DVKVTQSSRYLVKRTGEKVFLECVQDMDHENMFWYRQDPGLGLRLIYFSYDVKMKEKGDIPEGYSVSREKKERFSLILESASTNQTSMYLCASSLGGFDIEQFFGPGTRLTVL.

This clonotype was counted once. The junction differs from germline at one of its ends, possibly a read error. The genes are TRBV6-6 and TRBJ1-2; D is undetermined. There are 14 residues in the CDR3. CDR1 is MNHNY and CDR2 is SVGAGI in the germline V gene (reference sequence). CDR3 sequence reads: CASTTGPWNFGYTF. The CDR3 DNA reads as TGTGCCAGCACCACGGGTCCCTGGAACTTTGGCTACACCTTC.

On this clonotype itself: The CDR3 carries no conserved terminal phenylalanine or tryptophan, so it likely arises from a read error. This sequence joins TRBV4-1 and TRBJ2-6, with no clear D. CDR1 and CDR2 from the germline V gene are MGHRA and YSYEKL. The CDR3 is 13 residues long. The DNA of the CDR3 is TGCGCCAGCAGCCAGGTTGGGCCCAACGTCCTGACTATC. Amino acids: CASSQVGPNVLTI.

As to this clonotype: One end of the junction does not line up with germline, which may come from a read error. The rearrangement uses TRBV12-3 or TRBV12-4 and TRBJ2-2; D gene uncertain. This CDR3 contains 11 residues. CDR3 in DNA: TGTGCCGGCAGTTCCTGGAGGGAGCTGTTTTTT. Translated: CAGSSWRELFF.

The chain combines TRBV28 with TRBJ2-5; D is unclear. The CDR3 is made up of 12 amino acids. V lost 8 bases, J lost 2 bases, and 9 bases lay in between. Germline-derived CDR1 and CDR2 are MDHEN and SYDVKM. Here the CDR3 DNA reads TGTGCCAGCGGTCAGGTGCAAGAGACCCAGTACTTC. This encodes CASGQVQETQYF.

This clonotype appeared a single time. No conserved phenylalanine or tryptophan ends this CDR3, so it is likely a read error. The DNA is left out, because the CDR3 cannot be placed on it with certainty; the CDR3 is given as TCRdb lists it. The CDR3 spells CSVRLAGGFYNEQLS. The chain recombines TRBV29-1 with TRBJ2-1; the table names TRBD2, a call not compared with the DNA. CDR1 is SQVTM and CDR2 is ANQGSEA in the germline V gene. The CDR3 length equals 15 residues, ends included.

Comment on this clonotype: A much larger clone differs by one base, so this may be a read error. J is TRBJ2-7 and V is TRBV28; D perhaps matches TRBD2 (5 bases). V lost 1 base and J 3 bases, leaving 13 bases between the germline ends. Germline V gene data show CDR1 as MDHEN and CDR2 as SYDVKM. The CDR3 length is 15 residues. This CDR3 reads CASSLYTAEGYEQYF. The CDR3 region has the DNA TGTGCCAGCAGTTTATATACGGCAGAGGGCTACGAGCAGTACTTC.

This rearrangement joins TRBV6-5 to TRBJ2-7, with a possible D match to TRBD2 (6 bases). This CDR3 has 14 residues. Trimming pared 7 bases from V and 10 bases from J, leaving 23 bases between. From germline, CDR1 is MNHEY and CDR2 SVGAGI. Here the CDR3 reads CASTRTLNREDQYF. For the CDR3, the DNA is TGTGCCAGCACCCGGACATTAAATAGGGAGGATCAGTACTTC.